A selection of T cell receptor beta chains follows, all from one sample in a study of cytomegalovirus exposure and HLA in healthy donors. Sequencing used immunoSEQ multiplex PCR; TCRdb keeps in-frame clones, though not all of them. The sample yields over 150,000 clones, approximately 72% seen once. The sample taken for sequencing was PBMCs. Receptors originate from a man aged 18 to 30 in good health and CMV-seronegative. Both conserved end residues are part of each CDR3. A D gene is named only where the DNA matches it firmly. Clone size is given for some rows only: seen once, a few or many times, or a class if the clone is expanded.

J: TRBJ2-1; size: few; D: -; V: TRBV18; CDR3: CASSQTGVGNEQFF; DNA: TGTGCCAGCTCGCAAACAGGTGTGGGTAATGAGCAGTTCTTC
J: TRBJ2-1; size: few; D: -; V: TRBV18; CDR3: CASSPNRNYEQFF; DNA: TGTGCCAGCTCACCCAACAGGAACTATGAGCAGTTCTTC
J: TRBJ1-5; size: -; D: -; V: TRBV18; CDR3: CASSRPDGTQHF; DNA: TGTGCCAGCTCACGGCCGGACGGGACCCAGCATTTT
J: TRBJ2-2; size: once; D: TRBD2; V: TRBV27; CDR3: CASSATSGWNTGELFF; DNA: TGTGCCAGCAGTGCCACTAGCGGGTGGAACACCGGGGAGCTGTTTTTT
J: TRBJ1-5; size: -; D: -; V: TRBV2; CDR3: CASREATRSNQPQHF; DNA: TGTGCCAGCAGGGAGGCGACACGTAGCAATCAGCCCCAGCATTTT
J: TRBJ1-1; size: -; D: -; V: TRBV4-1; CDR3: CASRPSDDRENTEAFF; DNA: TGCGCCAGCAGGCCGTCTGATGACAGAGAGAACACTGAAGCTTTCTTT
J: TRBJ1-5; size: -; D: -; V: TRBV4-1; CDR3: CASSQAGRWGSQPQHF; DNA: TGCGCCAGCAGCCAAGCAGGACGGTGGGGCAGTCAGCCCCAGCATTTT
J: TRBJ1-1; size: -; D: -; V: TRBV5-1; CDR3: CASSLAGGQNTEAFF; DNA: TGCGCCAGCAGCTTGGCCGGAGGCCAAAACACTGAAGCTTTCTTT
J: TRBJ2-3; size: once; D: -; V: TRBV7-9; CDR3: CASSLARGLITDTQYF; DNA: TGTGCCAGCAGCTTAGCGCGGGGACTTATCACAGATACGCAGTATTTT
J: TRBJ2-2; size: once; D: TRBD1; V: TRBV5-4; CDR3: CASSSRTGGTGELFF; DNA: TGTGCCAGCAGCTCACGGACAGGGGGCACCGGGGAGCTGTTTTTT
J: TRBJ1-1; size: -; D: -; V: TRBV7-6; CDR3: CASSSSGREAFF; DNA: TGTGCCAGCAGCTCGTCAGGGCGCGAAGCTTTCTTT
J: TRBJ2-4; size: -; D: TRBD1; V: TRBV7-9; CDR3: CASSSTGGGGNIQYF; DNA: TGTGCCAGCAGCTCCACAGGGGGCGGGGGAAACATTCAGTACTTC
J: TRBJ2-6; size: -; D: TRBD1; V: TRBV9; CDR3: CASSVARTGGSGANGLTF; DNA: TGTGCCAGCAGCGTAGCTCGGACAGGGGGGTCCGGGGCCAACGGCCTGACTTTC
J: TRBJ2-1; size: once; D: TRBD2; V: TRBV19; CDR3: CASSITTSGGAHEQFF; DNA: TGTGCCAGTAGTATCACTACTAGCGGGGGGGCACATGAGCAGTTCTTC
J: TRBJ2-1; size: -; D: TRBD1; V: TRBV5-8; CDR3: CASSLGGGSEQFF; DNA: TGTGCCAGCAGCTTGGGAGGGGGCAGTGAGCAGTTCTTC
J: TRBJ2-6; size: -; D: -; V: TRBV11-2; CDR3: CASSLDVTVNPSGANVLTF; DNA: TGTGCCAGCAGCTTAGATGTTACGGTAAACCCTTCTGGGGCCAACGTCCTGACTTTC
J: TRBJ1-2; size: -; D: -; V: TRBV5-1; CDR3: CASSLQGLGSYGYTF; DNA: TGCGCCAGCAGCTTGCAGGGTTTAGGGTCCTATGGCTACACCTTC
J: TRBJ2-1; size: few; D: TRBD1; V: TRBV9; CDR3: CASSVEAGGNSYNEQFF; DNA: TGTGCCAGCAGCGTAGAGGCAGGGGGTAACTCCTACAATGAGCAGTTCTTC
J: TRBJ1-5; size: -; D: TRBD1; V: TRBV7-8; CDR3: CASSGQGLPHQPQHF; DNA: TGTGCCAGCAGCGGACAGGGTCTTCCTCATCAGCCCCAGCATTTT
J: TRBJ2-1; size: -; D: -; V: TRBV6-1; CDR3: CASSDSSYNEQFF; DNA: TGTGCCAGCAGTGACAGCTCCTACAATGAGCAGTTCTTC
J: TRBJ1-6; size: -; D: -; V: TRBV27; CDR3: CASTPGLASPLHF; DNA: TGTGCCAGCACCCCAGGTCTGGCGTCACCCCTCCACTTT
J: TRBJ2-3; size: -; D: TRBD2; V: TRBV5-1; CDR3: CASSSGLGSTDTQYF; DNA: TGCGCCAGCAGTTCCGGACTAGGTAGTACAGATACGCAGTATTTT
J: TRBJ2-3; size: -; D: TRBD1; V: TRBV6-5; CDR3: CASSYKQGAITDTQYF; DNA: TGTGCCAGCAGTTATAAACAGGGGGCGATCACAGATACGCAGTATTTT
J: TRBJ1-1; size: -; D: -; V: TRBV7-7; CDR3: CASSAGVNTEAFF; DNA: TGTGCTAGCAGTGCAGGGGTGAACACTGAAGCTTTCTTT
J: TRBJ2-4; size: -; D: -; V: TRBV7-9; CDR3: CASSSPPRGDSQYF; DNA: TGTGCCAGCAGCTCCCCACCCAGGGGGGACAGTCAGTACTTC
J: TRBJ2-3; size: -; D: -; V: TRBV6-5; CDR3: CASSYSGGRTDTQYF; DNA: TGTGCCAGCAGTTACTCGGGGGGACGCACAGATACGCAGTATTTT
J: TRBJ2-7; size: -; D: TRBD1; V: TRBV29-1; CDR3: CSVTGIYEQYF; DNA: TGCAGCGTGACAGGGATCTACGAGCAGTACTTC
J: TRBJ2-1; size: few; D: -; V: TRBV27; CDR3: CASSLAGNEQFF; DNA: TGTGCCAGCAGTCTGGCGGGCAATGAGCAGTTCTTC
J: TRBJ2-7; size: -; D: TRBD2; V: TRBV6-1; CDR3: CASSELAGGSYEQYF; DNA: TGTGCCAGCAGTGAACTAGCGGGGGGCTCCTACGAGCAGTACTTC
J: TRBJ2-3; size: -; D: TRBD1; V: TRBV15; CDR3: CATSTKGQGFRDTQYF; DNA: TGTGCCACCAGCACCAAGGGACAGGGATTTCGAGATACGCAGTATTTT
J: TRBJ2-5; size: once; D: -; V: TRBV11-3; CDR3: CASSFSTGGTQYF; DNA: TGTGCCAGCAGCTTTAGTACCGGGGGGACCCAGTACTTC
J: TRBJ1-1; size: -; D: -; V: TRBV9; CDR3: CASSVVPPPGTEAFF; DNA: TGTGCCAGCAGCGTAGTACCCCCCCCGGGCACTGAAGCTTTCTTT
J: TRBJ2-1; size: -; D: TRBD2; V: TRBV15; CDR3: CATSRDLAGGYNEQFF; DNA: TGTGCCACCAGCAGAGATCTAGCGGGGGGATACAATGAGCAGTTCTTC
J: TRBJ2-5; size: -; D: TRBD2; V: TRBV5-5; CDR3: CASSLGASGGRSETQYF; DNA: TGTGCCAGCAGCTTGGGGGCTAGCGGGGGCCGCTCGGAGACCCAGTACTTC
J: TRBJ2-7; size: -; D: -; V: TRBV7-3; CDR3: CASSLNPNSYEQYF; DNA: TGTGCCAGCAGCTTAAATCCTAATTCCTACGAGCAGTACTTC
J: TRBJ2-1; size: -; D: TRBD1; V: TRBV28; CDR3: CASRTRTGDTFNEQFF; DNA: TGTGCCAGCAGGACCCGGACAGGCGACACTTTCAATGAGCAGTTCTTC
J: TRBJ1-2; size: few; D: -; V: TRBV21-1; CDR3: CASSTTAGLPPAGYTF; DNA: TGTGCCAGCAGCACCACGGCTGGACTTCCCCCGGCGGGCTACACCTTC
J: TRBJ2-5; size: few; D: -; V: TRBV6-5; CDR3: CASRTGGGQETQYF; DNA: TGTGCCAGCAGGACCGGAGGGGGCCAGGAGACCCAGTACTTC
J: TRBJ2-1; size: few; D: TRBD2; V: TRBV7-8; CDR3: CASSRGTLAGGHNEQFF; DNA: TGTGCCAGCAGCCGAGGGACCCTAGCGGGGGGCCACAATGAGCAGTTCTTC
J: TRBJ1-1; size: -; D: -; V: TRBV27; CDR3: CASSYEGTEAFF; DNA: TGTGCCAGCAGTTATGAGGGCACTGAAGCTTTCTTT
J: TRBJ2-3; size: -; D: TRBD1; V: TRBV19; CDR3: CASSLGTGSSTDTQYF; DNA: TGTGCCAGTAGCCTAGGGACAGGCTCTAGCACAGATACGCAGTATTTT
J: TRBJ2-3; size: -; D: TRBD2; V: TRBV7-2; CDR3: CASSLFVISGGGTDTQYF; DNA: TGTGCCAGCAGCTTATTTGTGATTAGCGGGGGGGGGACAGATACGCAGTATTTT
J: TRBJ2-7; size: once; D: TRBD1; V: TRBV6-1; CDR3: CASSEIPGQGPYEQYF; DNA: TGTGCCAGCAGTGAAATCCCGGGACAGGGCCCCTACGAGCAGTACTTC
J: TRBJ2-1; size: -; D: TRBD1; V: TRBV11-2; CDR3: CASSLRDRAGNEQFF; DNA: TGTGCCAGCAGCTTACGGGACAGGGCCGGCAATGAGCAGTTCTTC
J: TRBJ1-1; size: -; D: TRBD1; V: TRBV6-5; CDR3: CASSRDSDTEAFF; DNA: TGTGCCAGCAGCAGGGACAGCGACACTGAAGCTTTCTTT
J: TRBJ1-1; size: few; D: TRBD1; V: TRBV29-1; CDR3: CSVERTGTEAFF; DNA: TGCAGCGTTGAGAGGACAGGGACTGAAGCTTTCTTT
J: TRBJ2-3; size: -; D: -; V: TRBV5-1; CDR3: CASSLTGEDTQYF; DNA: TGCGCCAGCAGCTTAACCGGGGAAGATACGCAGTATTTT
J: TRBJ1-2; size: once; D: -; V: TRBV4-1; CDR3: CASSQEQGSGSNGYTF; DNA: TGCGCCAGCAGCCAAGAGCAGGGGTCGGGGTCTAATGGCTACACCTTC
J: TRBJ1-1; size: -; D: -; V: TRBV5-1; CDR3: CASSLAWTPRDTEAFF; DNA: TGCGCCAGCAGCTTGGCCTGGACTCCACGGGACACTGAAGCTTTCTTT
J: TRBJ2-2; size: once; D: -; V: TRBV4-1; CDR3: CASSQGHYTGELFF; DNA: TGCGCCAGCAGCCAGGGACACTACACCGGGGAGCTGTTTTTT
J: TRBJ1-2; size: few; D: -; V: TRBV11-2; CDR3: CASSLVGGAHGYTF; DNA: TGTGCCAGCAGCTTAGTGGGGGGGGCGCATGGCTACACCTTC
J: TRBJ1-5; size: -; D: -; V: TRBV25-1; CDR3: CASSGSGWYQPQHF; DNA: TGTGCCAGCAGTGGGTCAGGGTGGTATCAGCCCCAGCATTTT
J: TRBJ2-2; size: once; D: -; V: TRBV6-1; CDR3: CASSETSTGELFF; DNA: TGTGCCAGCAGTGAGACTAGCACCGGGGAGCTGTTTTTT
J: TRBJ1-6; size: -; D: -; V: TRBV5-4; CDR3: CASSLGTNGFPLHF; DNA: TGTGCCAGCAGCTTGGGGACAAACGGATTCCCCCTCCACTTT
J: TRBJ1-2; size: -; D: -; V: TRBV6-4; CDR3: CASRRTDKNYGYTF; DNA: TGTGCCAGCAGAAGGACAGACAAAAACTATGGCTACACCTTC
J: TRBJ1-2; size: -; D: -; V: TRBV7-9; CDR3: CASSTPTEDGGYTF; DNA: TGTGCCAGCAGCACCCCGACGGAGGATGGTGGCTACACCTTC
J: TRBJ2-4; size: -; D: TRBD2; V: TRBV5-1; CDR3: CASSLLSGGVDSQYF; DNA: TGCGCCAGCAGCTTGTTGAGCGGGGGGGTCGACAGTCAGTACTTC
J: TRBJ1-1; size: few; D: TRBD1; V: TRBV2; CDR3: CASSQETGGRTEAFF; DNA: TGTGCCAGCAGTCAAGAGACAGGGGGAAGAACTGAAGCTTTCTTT
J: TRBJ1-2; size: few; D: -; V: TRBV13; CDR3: CASSQRPTGSYYGYTF; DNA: TGTGCCAGCAGCCAGCGACCTACAGGTTCCTATTATGGCTACACCTTC